Ten or more counts support the clone carrying this T cell receptor (beta chain). Its specificity is not known. The sample comes from a study of neurological immune-mediated disorders. Whole-study results and caveats: It was HTLV-1-associated myelopathy that showed the most TCR clonal expansion, while multiple sclerosis showed the least, falling below healthy controls. Subjects shared no identical expanded-clone CDR3 amino acid sequences, suggesting private TCR-beta repertoires in all groups.

The cDNA came from 5'RACE with 10-nucleotide random UMIs. Sequencing of 15-18 subjects in each run yielded over 200 million TCR-beta sequences. TCRdb reanalysed the 5' RACE reads using MiXCR and keeps one entry per CDR3 protein. The sample consists of under 100,000 distinct CDR3 sequences, under 15% of them appearing once. Time point reported: longitudinal time-point 2. The germline V and J ends were trimmed by 1 base and 6 bases, with 10 bases remaining between them. The CDR3 runs to 13 residues. Germline assignment: CDR1 SGHAT and CDR2 FQNNGV. The chain combines TRBV11-2 with TRBJ2-7, with D possibly being TRBD1 (6 bases). Source material: PBMCs. This TCR was recovered from a female donor with HTLV-1-associated myelopathy (HAM/TSP). The CDR3 reads CASSLGQALEQYF. In nucleotides, the CDR3 is TGTGCCAGCAGCTTAGGACAGGCTCTCGAGCAGTACTTC.